The clone carrying this T cell receptor (beta chain) showed up just once. The target antigen is unknown. CDR1 is SGHRS and CDR2 is YFSETQ in the germline V gene. CDR3 size: 14 residues. The trim removed 0 bases at V and 5 bases at J, leaving 3 bases unmatched. This specimen belongs to a study of T cell responses to AZD1222 COVID-19 vaccine. Study-level points and caveats: A reported finding is that nearly half of spike-specific TCRs target unmutated variant regions.

Sequencing was performed with immunoSEQ multiplex PCR; in TCRdb, only in-frame clones are kept and a portion is missing. In the table there are over 100,000 clones, roughly nine tenths of which are singletons. The chain recombines TRBV5-1 with TRBJ2-3; TRBD2 matches 7 bases. The TCR sequence derives from an adult in good health. The starting material was peripheral blood, obtained on day 0 of AZD1222 vaccination. For the CDR3, the DNA is TGCGCCAGCAGCTTGGCCGGGGAGGGAGATACGCAGTATTTT. Amino acids: CASSLAGEGDTQYF.